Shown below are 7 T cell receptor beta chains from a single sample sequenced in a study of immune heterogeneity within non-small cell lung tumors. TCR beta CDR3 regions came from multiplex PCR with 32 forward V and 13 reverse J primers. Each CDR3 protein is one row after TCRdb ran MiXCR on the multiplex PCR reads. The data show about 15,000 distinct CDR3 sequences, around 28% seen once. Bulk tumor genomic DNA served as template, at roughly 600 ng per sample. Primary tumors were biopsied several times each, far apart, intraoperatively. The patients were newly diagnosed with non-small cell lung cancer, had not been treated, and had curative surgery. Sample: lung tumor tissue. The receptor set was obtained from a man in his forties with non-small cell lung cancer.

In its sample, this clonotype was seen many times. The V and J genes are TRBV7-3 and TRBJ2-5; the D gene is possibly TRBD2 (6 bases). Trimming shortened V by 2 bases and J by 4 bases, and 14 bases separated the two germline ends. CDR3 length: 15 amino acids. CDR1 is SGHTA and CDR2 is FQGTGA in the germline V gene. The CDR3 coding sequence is TGTGCCAGCAGCTTATTTGGAGGGAGAGGAGAGACCCAGTACTTC. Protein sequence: CASSLFGGRGETQYF.

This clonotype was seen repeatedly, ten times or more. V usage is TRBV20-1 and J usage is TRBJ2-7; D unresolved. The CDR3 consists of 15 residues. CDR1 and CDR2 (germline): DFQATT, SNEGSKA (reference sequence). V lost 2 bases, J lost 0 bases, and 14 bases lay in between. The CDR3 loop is CSARSHHSPSYEQYF. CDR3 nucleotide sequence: TGCAGTGCTAGATCCCATCACTCCCCCTCCTACGAGCAGTACTTC.

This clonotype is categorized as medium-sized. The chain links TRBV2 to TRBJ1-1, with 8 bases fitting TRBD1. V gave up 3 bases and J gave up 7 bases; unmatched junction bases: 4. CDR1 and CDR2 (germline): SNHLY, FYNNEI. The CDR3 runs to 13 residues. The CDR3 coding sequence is TGTGCCAGCAGTGAGCGAGACAGGGGTGAAGCTTTCTTT. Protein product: CASSERDRGEAFF.

The CDR3 coding sequence is TGTGCCAGCTTTGGGGTCGGCAACTATGGCTACACCTTC. Residues: CASFGVGNYGYTF. The rearrangement joins TRBV9 to TRBJ1-2; D is uncertain. The germline CDR1 and CDR2 sequences are SGDLS and YYNGEE. There are 13 residues in the CDR3. Trimming pared 7 bases from V and 2 bases from J, leaving 12 bases between.

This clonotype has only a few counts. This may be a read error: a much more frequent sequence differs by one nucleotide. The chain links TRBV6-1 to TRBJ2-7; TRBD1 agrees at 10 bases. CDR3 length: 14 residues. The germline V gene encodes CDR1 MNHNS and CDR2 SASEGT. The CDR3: CASSGQGGGNEQCF. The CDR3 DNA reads TGTGCCAGCAGCGGACAGGGGGGAGGAAACGAGCAGTGCTTC.

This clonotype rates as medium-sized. The CDR3 sequence: CSASKQRVYEQYF. In DNA form, the CDR3 reads TGCAGTGCTAGTAAACAGCGGGTCTACGAGCAGTACTTC. This chain uses TRBV20-1 with TRBJ2-7; D is perhaps TRBD2 (6 bases). Germline V gene data show CDR1 as DFQATT and CDR2 as SNEGSKA (reference sequence). V lost 3 bases to trimming and J lost 3 bases, with 12 bases between them. This CDR3 region has 13 residues.

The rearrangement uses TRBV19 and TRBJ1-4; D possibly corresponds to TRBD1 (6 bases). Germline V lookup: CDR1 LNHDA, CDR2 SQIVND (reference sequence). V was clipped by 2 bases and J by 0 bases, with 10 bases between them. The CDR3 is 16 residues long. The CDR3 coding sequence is TGTGCCAGTAGTATAATGGGGGCAGCAACTAATGAAAAACTGTTTTTT. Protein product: CASSIMGAATNEKLFF.